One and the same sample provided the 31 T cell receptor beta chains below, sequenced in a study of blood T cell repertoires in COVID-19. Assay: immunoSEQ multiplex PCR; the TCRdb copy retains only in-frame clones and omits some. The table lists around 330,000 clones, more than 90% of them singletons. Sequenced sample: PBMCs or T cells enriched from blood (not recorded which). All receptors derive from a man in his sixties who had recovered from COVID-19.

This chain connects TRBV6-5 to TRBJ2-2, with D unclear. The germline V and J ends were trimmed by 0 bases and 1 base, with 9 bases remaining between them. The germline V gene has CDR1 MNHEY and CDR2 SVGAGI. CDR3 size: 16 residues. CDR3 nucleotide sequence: TGTGCCAGCAGTTACTCGGCGAACAGGAACACCGGGGAGCTGTTTTTT. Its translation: CASSYSANRNTGELFF.

In DNA form, the CDR3 reads TGTGCCAGTAGGGGGGGAGCGGGTGGCAGAGGCACTGAAGCTTTCTTT. Protein product: CASRGGAGGRGTEAFF. V usage is TRBV19 and J usage is TRBJ1-1; weak D call: TRBD1 (5 bases). Germline V gene sequence: CDR1 LNHDA, CDR2 SQIVND (reference sequence). This CDR3 has 16 amino acids. With 6 bases removed from V and 4 bases from J, the gap between germline ends came to 21 bases.

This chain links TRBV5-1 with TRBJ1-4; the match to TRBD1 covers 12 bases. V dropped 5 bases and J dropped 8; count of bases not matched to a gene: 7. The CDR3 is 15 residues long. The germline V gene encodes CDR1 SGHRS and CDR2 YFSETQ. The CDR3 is CASRAGDRGREKLFF. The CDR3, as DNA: TGCGCCAGCAGAGCCGGGGACAGGGGGCGCGAAAAACTGTTTTTT.

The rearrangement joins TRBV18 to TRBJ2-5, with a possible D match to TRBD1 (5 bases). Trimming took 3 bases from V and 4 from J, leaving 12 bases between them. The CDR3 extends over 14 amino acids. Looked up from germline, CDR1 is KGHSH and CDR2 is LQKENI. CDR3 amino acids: CASSPPGMRETQYF. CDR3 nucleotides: TGTGCCAGCTCACCCCCAGGGATGCGAGAGACCCAGTACTTC.

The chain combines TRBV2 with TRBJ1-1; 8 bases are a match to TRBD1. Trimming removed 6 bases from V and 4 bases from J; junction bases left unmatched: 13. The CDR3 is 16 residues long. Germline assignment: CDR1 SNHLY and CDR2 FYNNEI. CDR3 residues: CASSQGQVILTTEAFF. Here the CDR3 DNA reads TGTGCCAGCAGCCAGGGACAGGTGATATTGACCACTGAAGCTTTCTTT.

CDR3 amino acids: CASSYGQSPQHF. DNA for the CDR3: TGTGCCAGCAGTTACGGCCAGTCGCCCCAGCATTTT. The chain recombines TRBV6-2 or TRBV6-3 with TRBJ1-5; D uncertain. V gave up 2 bases and J gave up 9 bases, with 8 bases separating them. This CDR3 is 12 amino acids long. Germline V gene data show CDR1 as MNHEY and CDR2 as SVGEGT.

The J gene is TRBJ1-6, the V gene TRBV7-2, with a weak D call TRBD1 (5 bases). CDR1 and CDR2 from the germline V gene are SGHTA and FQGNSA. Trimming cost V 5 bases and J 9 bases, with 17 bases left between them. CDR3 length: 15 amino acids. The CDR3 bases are TGTGCCAGCAGCCCCTATGGGGCGATGATTTCACCCCTCCACTTT. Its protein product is CASSPYGAMISPLHF.

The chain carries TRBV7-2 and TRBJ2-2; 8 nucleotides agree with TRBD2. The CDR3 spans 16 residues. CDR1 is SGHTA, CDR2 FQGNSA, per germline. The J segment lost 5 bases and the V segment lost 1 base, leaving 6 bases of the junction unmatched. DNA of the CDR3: TGTGCCAGCAGCTTAGTGGCGGGGGGTAGGACCGGGGAGCTGTTTTTT. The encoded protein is CASSLVAGGRTGELFF.

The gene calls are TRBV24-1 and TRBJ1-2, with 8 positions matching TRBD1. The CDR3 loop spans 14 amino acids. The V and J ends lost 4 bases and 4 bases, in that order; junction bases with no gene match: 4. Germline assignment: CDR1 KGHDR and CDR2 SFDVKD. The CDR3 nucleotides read TGTGCCACCAGTGAGCCGGGACAGGCCTATGGCTACACCTTC. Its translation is CATSEPGQAYGYTF.

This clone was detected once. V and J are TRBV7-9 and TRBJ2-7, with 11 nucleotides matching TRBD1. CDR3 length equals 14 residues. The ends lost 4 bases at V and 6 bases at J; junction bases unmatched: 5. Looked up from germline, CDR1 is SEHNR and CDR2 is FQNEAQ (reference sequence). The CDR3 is CASSWGQGVGEQYF. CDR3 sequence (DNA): TGTGCCAGCAGCTGGGGACAGGGGGTAGGCGAGCAGTACTTC.

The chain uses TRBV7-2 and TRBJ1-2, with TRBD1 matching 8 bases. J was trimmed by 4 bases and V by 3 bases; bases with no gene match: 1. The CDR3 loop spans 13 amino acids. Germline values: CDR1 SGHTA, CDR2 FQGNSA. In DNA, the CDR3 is TGTGCCAGCAGCTTCGGGACAGGCTATGGCTACACCTTC. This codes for CASSFGTGYGYTF.

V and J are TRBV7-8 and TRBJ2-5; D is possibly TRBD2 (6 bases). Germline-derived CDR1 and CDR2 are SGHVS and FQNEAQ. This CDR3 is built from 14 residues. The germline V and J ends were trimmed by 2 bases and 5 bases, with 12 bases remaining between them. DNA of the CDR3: TGTGCCAGCAGCTTACAGACACGGGGGGAGACCCAGTACTTC. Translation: CASSLQTRGETQYF.

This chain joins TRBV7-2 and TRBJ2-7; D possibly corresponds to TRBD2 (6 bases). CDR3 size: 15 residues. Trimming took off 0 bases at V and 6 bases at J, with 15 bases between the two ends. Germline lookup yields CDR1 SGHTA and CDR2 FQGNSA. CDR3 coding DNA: TGTGCCAGCAGCTTAGCAGGCGGGGAGGTGGGCGAGCAGTACTTC. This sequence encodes CASSLAGGEVGEQYF.

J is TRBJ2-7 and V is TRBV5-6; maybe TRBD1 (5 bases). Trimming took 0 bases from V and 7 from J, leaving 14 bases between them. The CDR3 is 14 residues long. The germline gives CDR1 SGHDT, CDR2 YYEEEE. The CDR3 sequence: CASSLATAIWEQYF. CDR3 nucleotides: TGTGCCAGCAGCTTGGCGACAGCCATCTGGGAGCAGTACTTC. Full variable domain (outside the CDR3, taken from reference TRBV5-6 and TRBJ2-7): DAGVTQSPTHLIKTRGQQVTLRCSPKSGHDTVSWYQQALGQGPQFIFQYYEEEERQRGNFPDRFSGHQFPNYSSELNVNALLLGDSALYLCASSLATAIWEQYFGPGTRLTVT.

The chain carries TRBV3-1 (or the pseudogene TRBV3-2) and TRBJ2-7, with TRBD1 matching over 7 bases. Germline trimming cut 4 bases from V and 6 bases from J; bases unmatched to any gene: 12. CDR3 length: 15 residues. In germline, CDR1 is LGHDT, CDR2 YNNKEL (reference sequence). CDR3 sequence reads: CASSRNRGSSSEQYF. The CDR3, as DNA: TGTGCCAGCAGCCGGAACAGGGGCTCAAGCTCCGAGCAGTACTTC.

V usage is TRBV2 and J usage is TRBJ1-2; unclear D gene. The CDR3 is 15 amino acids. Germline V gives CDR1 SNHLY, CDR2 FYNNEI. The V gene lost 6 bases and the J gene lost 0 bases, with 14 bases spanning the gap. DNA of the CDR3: TGTGCCAGCAGCGAGCTCCGGGGAGCTAACTATGGCTACACCTTC. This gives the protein CASSELRGANYGYTF.

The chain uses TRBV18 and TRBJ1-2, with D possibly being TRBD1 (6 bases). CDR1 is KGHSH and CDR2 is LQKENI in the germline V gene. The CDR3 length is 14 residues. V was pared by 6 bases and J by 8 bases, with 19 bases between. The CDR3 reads CASSPWDTAAGYTF. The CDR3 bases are TGTGCCAGCTCTCCCTGGGACACAGCCGCGGGCTACACCTTC.

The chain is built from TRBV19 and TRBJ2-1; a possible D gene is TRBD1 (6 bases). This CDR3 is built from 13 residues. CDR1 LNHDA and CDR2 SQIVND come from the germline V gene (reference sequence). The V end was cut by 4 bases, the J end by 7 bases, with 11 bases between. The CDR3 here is CASSTGQPNEQFF. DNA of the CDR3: TGTGCCAGTAGTACCGGACAGCCTAATGAGCAGTTCTTC.

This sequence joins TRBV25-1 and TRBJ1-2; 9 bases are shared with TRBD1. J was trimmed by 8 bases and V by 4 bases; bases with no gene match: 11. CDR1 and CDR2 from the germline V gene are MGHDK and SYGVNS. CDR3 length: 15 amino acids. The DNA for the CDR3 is TGTGCCAGCAGTGTCCCCGGGACAGGGAGCGGCGGCTACACCTTC. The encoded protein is CASSVPGTGSGGYTF.

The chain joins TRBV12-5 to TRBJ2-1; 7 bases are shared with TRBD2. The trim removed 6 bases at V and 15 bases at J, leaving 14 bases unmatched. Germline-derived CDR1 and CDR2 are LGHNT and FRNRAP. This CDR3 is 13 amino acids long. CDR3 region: CASGPGIGGGLFF. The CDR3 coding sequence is TGTGCTAGTGGGCCTGGAATTGGGGGAGGGTTGTTCTTC.

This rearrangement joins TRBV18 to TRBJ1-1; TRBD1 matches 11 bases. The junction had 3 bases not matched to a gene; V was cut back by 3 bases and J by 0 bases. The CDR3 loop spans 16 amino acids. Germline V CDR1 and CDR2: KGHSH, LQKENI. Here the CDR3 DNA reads TGTGCCAGCTCACCGGGACAGGGGGTTGTGAACACTGAAGCTTTCTTT. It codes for CASSPGQGVVNTEAFF.

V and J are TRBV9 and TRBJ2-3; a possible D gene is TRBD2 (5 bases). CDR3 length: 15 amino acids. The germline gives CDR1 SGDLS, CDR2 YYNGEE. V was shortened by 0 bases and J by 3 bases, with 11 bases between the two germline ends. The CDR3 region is CASSVGTRGTDTQYF. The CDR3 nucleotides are TGTGCCAGCAGCGTAGGAACGCGCGGGACAGATACGCAGTATTTT.

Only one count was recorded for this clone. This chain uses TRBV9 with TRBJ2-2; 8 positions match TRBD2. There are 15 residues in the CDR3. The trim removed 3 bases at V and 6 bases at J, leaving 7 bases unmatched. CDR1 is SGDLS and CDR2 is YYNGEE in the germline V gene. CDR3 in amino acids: CASSAHATSAGELFF. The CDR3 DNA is TGTGCCAGCAGCGCCCACGCGACTAGCGCCGGGGAGCTGTTTTTT. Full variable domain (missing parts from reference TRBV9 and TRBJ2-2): DSGVTQTPKHLITATGQRVTLRCSPRSGDLSVYWYQQSLDQGLQFLIQYYNGEERAKGNILERFSAQQFPDLHSELNLSSLELGDSALYFCASSAHATSAGELFFGEGSRLTVL.

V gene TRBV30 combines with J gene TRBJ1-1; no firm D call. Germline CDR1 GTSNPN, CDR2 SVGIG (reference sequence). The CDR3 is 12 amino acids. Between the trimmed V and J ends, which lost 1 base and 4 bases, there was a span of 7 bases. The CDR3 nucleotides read TGTGCCTGGAGTGAGAGACTCACTGAAGCTTTCTTT. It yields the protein CAWSERLTEAFF.

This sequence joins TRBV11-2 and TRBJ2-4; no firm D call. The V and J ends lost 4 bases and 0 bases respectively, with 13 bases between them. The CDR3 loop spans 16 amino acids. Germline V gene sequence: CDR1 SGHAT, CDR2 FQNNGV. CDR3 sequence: CASSSVRPLAKNIQYF. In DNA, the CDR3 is TGTGCCAGCAGCTCAGTGAGGCCACTAGCCAAAAACATTCAGTACTTC. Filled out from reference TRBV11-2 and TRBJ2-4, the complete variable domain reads EAGVAQSPRYKIIEKRQSVAFWCNPISGHATLYWYQQILGQGPKLLIQFQNNGVVDDSQLPKDRFSAERLKGVDSTLKIQPAKLEDSAVYLCASSSVRPLAKNIQYFGAGTRLSVL.

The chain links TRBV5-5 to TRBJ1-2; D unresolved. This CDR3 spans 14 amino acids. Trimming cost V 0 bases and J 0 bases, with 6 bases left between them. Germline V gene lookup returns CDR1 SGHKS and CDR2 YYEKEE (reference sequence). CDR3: CASSLGNSNYGYTF. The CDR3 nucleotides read TGTGCCAGCAGCTTGGGCAACTCTAACTATGGCTACACCTTC.

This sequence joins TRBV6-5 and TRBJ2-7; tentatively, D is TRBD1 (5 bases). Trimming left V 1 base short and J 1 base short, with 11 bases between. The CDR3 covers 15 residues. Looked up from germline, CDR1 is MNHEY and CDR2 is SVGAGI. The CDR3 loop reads CASSYFSRVSYEQYF. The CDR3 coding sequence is TGTGCCAGCAGTTACTTTTCCAGGGTATCCTACGAGCAGTACTTC.

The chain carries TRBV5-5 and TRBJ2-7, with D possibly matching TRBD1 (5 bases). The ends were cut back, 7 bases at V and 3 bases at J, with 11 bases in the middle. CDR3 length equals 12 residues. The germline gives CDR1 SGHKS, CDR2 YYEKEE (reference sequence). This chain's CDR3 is CASGWGSYEQYF. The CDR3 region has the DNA TGTGCCAGCGGATGGGGCAGCTACGAGCAGTACTTC. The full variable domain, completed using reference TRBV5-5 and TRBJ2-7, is DAGVTQSPTHLIKTRGQQVTLRCSPISGHKSVSWYQQVLGQGPQFIFQYYEKEERGRGNFPDRFSARQFPNYSSELNVNALLLGDSALYLCASGWGSYEQYFGPGTRLTVT.

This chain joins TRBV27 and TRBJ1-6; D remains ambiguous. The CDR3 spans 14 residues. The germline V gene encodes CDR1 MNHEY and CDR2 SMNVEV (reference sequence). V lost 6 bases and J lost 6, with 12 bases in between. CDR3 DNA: TGTGCCAGCAGCCGACCAGGTGTTAATTCACCCCTCCACTTT. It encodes CASSRPGVNSPLHF.

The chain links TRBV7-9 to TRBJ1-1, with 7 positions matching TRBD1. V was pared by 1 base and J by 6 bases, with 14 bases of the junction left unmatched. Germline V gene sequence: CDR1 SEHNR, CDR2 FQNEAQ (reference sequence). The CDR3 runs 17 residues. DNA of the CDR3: TGTGCCAGCAGCTTAGGGACAGGAACAACTACCAACGCTGAAGCTTTCTTT. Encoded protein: CASSLGTGTTTNAEAFF.

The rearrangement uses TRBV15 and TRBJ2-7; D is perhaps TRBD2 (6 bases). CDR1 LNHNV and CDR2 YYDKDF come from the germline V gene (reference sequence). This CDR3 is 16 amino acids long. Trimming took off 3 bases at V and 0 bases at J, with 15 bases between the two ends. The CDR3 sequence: CATSRAPAGSSYEQYF. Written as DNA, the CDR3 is TGTGCCACCAGCAGGGCTCCCGCGGGAAGCTCCTACGAGCAGTACTTC.